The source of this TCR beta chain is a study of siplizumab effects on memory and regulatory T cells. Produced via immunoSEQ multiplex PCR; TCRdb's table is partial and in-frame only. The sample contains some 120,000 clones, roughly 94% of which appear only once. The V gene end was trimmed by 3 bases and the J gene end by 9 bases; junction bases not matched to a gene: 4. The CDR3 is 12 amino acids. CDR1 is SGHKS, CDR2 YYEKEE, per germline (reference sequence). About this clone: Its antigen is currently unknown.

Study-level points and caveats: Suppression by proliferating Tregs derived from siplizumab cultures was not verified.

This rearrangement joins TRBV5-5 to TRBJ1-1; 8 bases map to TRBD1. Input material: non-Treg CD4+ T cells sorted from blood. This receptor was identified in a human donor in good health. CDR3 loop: CASSSQGAQAFF. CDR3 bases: TGTGCCAGCAGCTCGCAGGGGGCGCAAGCTTTCTTT. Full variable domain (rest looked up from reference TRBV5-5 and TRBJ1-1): DAGVTQSPTHLIKTRGQQVTLRCSPISGHKSVSWYQQVLGQGPQFIFQYYEKEERGRGNFPDRFSARQFPNYSSELNVNALLLGDSALYLCASSSQGAQAFFGQGTRLTVV.